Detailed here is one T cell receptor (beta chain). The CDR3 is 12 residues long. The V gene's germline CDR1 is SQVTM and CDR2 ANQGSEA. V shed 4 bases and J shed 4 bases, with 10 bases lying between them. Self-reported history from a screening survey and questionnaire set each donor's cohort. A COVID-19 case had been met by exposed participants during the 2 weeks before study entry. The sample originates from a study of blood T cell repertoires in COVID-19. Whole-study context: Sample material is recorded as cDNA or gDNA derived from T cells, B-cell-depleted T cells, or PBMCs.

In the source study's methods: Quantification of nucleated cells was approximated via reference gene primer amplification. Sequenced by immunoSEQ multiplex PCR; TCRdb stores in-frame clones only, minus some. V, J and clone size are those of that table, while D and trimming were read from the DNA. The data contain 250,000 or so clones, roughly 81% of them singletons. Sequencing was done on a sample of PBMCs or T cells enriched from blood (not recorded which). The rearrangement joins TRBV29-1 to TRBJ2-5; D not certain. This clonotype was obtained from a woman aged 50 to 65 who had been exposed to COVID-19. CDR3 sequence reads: CSVASQRETQYF. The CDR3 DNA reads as TGCAGCGTTGCATCCCAGCGAGAGACCCAGTACTTC.